The 14 T cell receptor beta chains below come from one sample, sequenced in a study of T cell clusters in autoimmune cytopenias. Some 40,000 genome equivalents of blood DNA were amplified for TRB. TRB rearrangements were amplified by touch-down multiplex PCR with mixed TRB-A/B primers. TCRdb reprocessed the multiplex PCR reads and keeps a single row for each CDR3 protein, giving no DNA. This sample carries about 15,000 distinct CDR3 sequences, with 3.6% going to the ten biggest clones. These records were also assigned to another study, of T cell repertoires in aging, cancer and after chemotherapy.

The sample consisted of peripheral blood. These receptors originate from a human donor in good health.

The chain employs TRBV29-1 and TRBJ1-2; TCRdb picks TRBD1, but there is no DNA to check that call. Germline V CDR1 and CDR2: SQVTM, ANQGSEA. The CDR3 runs 13 residues. CDR3 in amino acids: CSVEAKKQGIYTF.

This sequence joins TRBV6-2 or TRBV6-3 and TRBJ2-1; the TCRdb D gene call, TRBD2, has no DNA to confirm it. Germline V gene data show CDR1 as MNHEY and CDR2 as SVGEGT. This CDR3 is built from 15 residues. The CDR3 loop is CASKGLADLYNEQFF.

The chain's CDR3 is CASSLDRNEQFF. This chain joins TRBV11-3 and TRBJ2-1. The germline V gene has CDR1 SGHNT and CDR2 YENEEA. The CDR3 has 12 residues.

V gene TRBV15 combines with J gene TRBJ2-3. Germline V gene data show CDR1 as LNHNV and CDR2 as YYDKDF (reference sequence). CDR3 size: 13 residues. CDR3 region: CATSVTIADTQYF.

The chain is built from TRBV13 and TRBJ2-3; TCRdb returns TRBD2, unconfirmable since there is no DNA. The CDR3 sequence is 15 residues long. The germline V gene encodes CDR1 PRHDT and CDR2 FYEKMQ (reference sequence). Here the CDR3 reads CASHRVAGVTDTQYF. The full variable domain, rest sourced from reference TRBV13 and TRBJ2-3, is AAGVIQSPRHLIKEKRETATLKCYPIPRHDTVYWYQQGPGQDPQFLISFYEKMQSDKGSIPDRFSAQQFSDYHSELNMSSLELGDSALYFCASHRVAGVTDTQYFGPGTRLTVL.

Frequency places this clonotype as medium-sized (0.01 to 0.1%). The chain recombines TRBV29-1 with TRBJ2-2. The CDR3 runs to 13 residues. The germline CDR1 and CDR2 sequences are SQVTM and ANQGSEA. CDR3 loop: CSVRGWNTGELFF.

The chain couples TRBV19 to TRBJ2-7; lacking DNA, the TRBD1 call made by TCRdb goes unchecked. CDR1 LNHDA and CDR2 SQIVND come from the germline V gene (reference sequence). This CDR3 spans 16 amino acids. This chain's CDR3 is CASSIGAGEGRYEQYF.

This sequence joins TRBV19 and TRBJ2-3; lacking DNA, the TRBD1 call made by TCRdb goes unchecked. The CDR3 has 14 amino acids. Germline values: CDR1 LNHDA, CDR2 SQIVND (reference sequence). CDR3 protein: CASSSVTRRDTQYF.

This sequence joins TRBV18 and TRBJ2-2. Germline CDR1 reads KGHSH; CDR2 reads LQKENI. CDR3 length: 15 amino acids. CDR3: CASSPLASNTGELFF.

This chain connects TRBV12-3 or TRBV12-4 to TRBJ2-2; TCRdb designates TRBD1, a call that cannot be tested without DNA. The CDR3 spans 15 residues. CDR3 loop: CASSYARVDTGELFF.

The chain links TRBV12-3 or TRBV12-4 to TRBJ2-7; TCRdb lists TRBD2, though no DNA is available to test this call. This CDR3 is 18 amino acids long. CDR3 amino acids: CASSSTLGGSGRRDEQYF.

This rearrangement joins TRBV6-5 to TRBJ1-1. The CDR3 extends over 16 amino acids. Germline CDR1 MNHEY, CDR2 SVGAGI. Here the CDR3 reads CASTLPYTVKYTEAFF.

This chain joins TRBV19 and TRBJ2-7. Germline CDR1 and CDR2: LNHDA and SQIVND (reference sequence). CDR3 length: 14 amino acids. CDR3 residues: CASSNGLVIPEQYF.

The J gene is TRBJ2-7, the V gene TRBV6-1; TCRdb reports TRBD1, a call that lacks DNA to check it against. The CDR3 totals 14 residues. From germline, CDR1 is MNHNS and CDR2 SASEGT. The CDR3 is CASSLAGGGYEQYF.